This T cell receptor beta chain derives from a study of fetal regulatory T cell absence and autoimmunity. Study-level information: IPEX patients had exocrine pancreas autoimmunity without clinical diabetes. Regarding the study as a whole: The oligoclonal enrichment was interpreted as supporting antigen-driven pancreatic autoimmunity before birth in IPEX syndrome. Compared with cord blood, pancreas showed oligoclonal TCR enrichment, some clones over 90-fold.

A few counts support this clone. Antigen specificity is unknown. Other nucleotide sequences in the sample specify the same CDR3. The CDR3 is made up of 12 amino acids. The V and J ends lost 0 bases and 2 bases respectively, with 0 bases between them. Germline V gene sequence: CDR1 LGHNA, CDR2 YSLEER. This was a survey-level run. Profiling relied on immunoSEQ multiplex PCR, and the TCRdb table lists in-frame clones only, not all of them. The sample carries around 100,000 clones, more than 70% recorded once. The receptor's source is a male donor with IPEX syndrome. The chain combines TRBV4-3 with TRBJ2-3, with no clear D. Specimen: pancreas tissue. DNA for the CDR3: TGCGCCAGCAGCCAAGACACAGATACGCAGTATTTT. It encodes CASSQDTDTQYF.